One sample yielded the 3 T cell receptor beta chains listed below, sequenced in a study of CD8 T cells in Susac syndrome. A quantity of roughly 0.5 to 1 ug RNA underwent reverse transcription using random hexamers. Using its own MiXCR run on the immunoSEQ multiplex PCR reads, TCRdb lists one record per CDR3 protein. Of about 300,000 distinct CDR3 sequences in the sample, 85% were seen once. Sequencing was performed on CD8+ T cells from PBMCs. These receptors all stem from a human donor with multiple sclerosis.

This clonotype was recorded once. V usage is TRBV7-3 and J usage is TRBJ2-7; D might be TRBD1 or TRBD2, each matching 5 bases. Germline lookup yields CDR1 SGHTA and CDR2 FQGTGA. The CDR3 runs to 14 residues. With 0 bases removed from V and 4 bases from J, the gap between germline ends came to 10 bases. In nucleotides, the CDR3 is TGTGCCAGCAGCTTAACTGGGGACGGGTACGAGCAGTACTTC. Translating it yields CASSLTGDGYEQYF.

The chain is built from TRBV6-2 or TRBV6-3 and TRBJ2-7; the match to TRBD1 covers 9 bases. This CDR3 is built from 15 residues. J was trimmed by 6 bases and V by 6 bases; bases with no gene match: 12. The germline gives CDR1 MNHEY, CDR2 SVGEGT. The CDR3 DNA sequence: TGTGCCAGCAGACTAACCGGGACAGGGAGCCTCGAGCAGTACTTC. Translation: CASRLTGTGSLEQYF.

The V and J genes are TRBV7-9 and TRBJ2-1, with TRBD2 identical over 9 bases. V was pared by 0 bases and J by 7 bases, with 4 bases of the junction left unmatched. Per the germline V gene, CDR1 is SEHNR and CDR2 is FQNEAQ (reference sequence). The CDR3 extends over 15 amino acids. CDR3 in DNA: TGTGCCAGCAGCTTAGCTAGCGGGGGTTTGAATGAGCAGTTCTTC. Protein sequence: CASSLASGGLNEQFF.